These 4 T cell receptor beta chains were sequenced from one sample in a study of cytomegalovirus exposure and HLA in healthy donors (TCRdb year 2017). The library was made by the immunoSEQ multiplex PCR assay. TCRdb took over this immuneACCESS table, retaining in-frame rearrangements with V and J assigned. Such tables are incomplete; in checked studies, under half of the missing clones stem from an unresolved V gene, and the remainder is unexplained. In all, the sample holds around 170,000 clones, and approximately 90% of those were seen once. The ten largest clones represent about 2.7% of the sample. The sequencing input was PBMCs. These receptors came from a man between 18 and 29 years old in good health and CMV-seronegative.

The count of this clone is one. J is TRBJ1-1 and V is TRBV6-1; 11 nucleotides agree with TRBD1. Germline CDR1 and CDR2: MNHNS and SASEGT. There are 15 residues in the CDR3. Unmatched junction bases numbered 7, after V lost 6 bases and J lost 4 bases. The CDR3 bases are TGTGCCAGCAGGGGAGGGGGGACAGGGGGCACTGAAGCTTTCTTT. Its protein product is CASRGGGTGGTEAFF.

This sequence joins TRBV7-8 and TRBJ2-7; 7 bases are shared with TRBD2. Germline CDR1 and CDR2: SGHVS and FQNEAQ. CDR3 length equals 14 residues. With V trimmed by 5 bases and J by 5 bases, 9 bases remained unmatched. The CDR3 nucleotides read TGTGCCAGCAGCCCCCGCAGGGAGGGGCACGAGCAGTACGTC. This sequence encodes CASSPRREGHEQYV.

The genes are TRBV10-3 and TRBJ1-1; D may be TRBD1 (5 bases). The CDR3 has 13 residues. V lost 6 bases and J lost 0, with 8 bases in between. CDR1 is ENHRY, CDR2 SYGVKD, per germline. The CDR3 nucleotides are TGTGCCATCAGGACGGACATGAACACTGAAGCTTTCTTT. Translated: CAIRTDMNTEAFF.

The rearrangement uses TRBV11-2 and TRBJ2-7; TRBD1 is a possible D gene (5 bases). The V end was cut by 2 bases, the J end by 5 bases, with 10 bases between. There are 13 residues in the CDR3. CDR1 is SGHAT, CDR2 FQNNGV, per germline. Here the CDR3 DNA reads TGTGCCAGCAGCTTATCAGGGTGGAACGAGCAGTACTTC. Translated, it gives CASSLSGWNEQYF.